Below are 8 T cell receptor beta chains sequenced from a single sample in a study of OX40 agonist ivuxolimab in advanced cancers. Measured with immunoSEQ multiplex PCR; TCRdb has only the in-frame clones, and not every one. The table shows about 67,000 clones, with approximately 80% occurring only once. The sample here was CD4+ or CD8+ T cells sorted from blood, taken in a trial of the OX40 agonist ivuxolimab. Receptors originate from an adult with an advanced solid tumor such as melanoma, head and neck, liver or kidney cancer.

The rearrangement uses TRBV19 and TRBJ2-2; 7 nucleotides align to TRBD1. Germline V gene lookup returns CDR1 LNHDA and CDR2 SQIVND (reference sequence). The J segment lost 4 bases and the V segment lost 7 bases, leaving 9 bases of the junction unmatched. The length of the CDR3 is 15 residues. The DNA for the CDR3 is TGTGCCAGTATAGTGGGGGCAGGGGGCACCGGGGAGCTGTTTTTT. Protein product: CASIVGAGGTGELFF.

V gene TRBV4-1 combines with J gene TRBJ1-4; D unresolved. There are 15 residues in the CDR3. V was cut by 5 bases and J by 4 bases, with 14 bases left in between. Germline CDR1 MGHRA, CDR2 YSYEKL. The CDR3 region is CASSTRPGFNEKLFF. Written as DNA, the CDR3 is TGCGCCAGCAGCACCCGACCGGGATTTAATGAAAAACTGTTTTTT.

A note on this clone: This same CDR3 is encoded by further DNA sequences in the sample. The CDR3 DNA reads as TGTGCCAGTAGTATACTCCTGAACACTGAAGCTTTCTTT. Encoded protein: CASSILLNTEAFF. J is TRBJ1-1 and V is TRBV19; no definite D call. The CDR3 covers 13 residues. The V end lost 2 bases, the J end lost 0 bases, and 4 bases lay between the germline ends. Germline lookup yields CDR1 LNHDA and CDR2 SQIVND (reference sequence). Full variable domain (rest looked up from reference TRBV19 and TRBJ1-1): DGGITQSPKYLFRKEGQNVTLSCEQNLNHDAMYWYRQDPGQGLRLIYYSQIVNDFQKGDIAEGYSVSREKKESFPLTVTSAQKNPTAFYLCASSILLNTEAFFGQGTRLTVV.

This chain's CDR3 is CASSLELGGWGEQFF. The CDR3 DNA reads as TGTGCCAGCAGCTTAGAGTTAGGGGGCTGGGGTGAGCAGTTCTTC. The V and J genes are TRBV11-3 and TRBJ2-1; TRBD1 aligns across 7 bases. Germline values: CDR1 SGHNT, CDR2 YENEEA. The V and J ends lost 0 bases and 9 bases, in that order; junction bases with no gene match: 8. The CDR3 sequence is 15 residues long.

This clone showed up many times. V gene TRBV2 combines with J gene TRBJ2-7; the match to TRBD1 covers 8 bases. The CDR3 has 13 residues. Germline V CDR1 and CDR2: SNHLY, FYNNEI. The ends lost 3 bases at V and 9 bases at J; junction bases unmatched: 7. The CDR3 spells CASSETGDVGQYF. The CDR3, as DNA: TGTGCCAGCAGTGAGACAGGGGATGTGGGGCAGTACTTC.

The rearrangement links TRBV30 to TRBJ1-5; D is perhaps TRBD1 (5 bases). Trimming pared 0 bases from V and 4 bases from J, leaving 19 bases between. Germline CDR1 reads GTSNPN; CDR2 reads SVGIG (reference sequence). The CDR3 sequence is 17 residues long. CDR3 protein: CAWSVSSGTWENQPQHF. The DNA of the CDR3 is TGTGCCTGGAGTGTAAGTTCTGGGACTTGGGAGAATCAGCCCCAGCATTTT.

The chain uses TRBV12-5 and TRBJ2-3; 7 positions agree with TRBD2. Germline-derived CDR1 and CDR2 are LGHNT and FRNRAP. With 9 bases clipped from V and 1 base from J, the junction kept 4 bases outside the gene matches. The CDR3 is 13 amino acids. Here the CDR3 DNA reads TGTGCTAGAGAGCGGGACCGCACAGATACGCAGTATTTT. As protein: CARERDRTDTQYF.

A few counts support this clone. The CDR3 here is CASSLRLAGPNEQFF. In DNA, the CDR3 is TGTGCCAGCAGCCTCAGACTAGCGGGACCGAATGAGCAGTTCTTC. This chain links TRBV27 with TRBJ2-1; 11 bases match TRBD2. Per the germline V gene, CDR1 is MNHEY and CDR2 is SMNVEV (reference sequence). The CDR3 runs to 15 residues. V lost 6 bases, J lost 7 bases, and 8 bases stayed unmatched.